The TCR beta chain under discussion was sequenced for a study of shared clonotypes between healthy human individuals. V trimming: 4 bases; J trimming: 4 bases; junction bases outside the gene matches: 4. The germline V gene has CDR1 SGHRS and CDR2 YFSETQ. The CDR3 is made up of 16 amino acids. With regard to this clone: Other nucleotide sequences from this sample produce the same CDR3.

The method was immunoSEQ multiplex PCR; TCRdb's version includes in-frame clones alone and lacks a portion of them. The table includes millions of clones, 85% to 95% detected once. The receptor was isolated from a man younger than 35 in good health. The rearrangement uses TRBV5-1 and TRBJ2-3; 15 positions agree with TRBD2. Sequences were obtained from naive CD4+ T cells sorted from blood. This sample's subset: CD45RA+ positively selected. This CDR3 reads CASSLRTSGGADTQYF. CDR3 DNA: TGCGCCAGCAGCCTGAGGACTAGCGGGGGGGCAGATACGCAGTATTTT.